Following are 29 T cell receptor beta chains from one sample sequenced in a study of molecular identifiers for immune sequencing clone quantification. TCRdb reprocessed the PCR reads with MiXCR, giving one entry per CDR3 protein. The sample records hundreds of thousands of distinct CDR3 sequences, just under 20% being singletons. Sequencing was performed on naive CD8+ T cells from blood, with Jurkat cell RNA spiked in. Noted subset: FACS-sorted CD8+CD4-CCR7+CD45RA+ naive T cells. Every receptor here comes from a human donor in good health. Some libraries in this study had Jurkat cell RNA spiked in.

This clonotype has just a few counts. This chain connects TRBV20-1 to TRBJ2-7, with TRBD1 matching 8 bases. The ends lost 0 bases at V and 4 bases at J; junction bases unmatched: 8. The CDR3 sequence is 15 residues long. Germline CDR1 is DFQATT and CDR2 is SNEGSKA (reference sequence). The CDR3 region is CSARDPSGQDYEQYF. CDR3 nucleotides: TGCAGTGCTAGAGACCCCTCGGGACAGGATTACGAGCAGTACTTC.

This clonotype was seen at least ten times. The gene calls are TRBV10-3 and TRBJ1-5; no definite D call. V gave up 2 bases and J gave up 4 bases, with 3 bases separating them. The CDR3 runs to 12 residues. Germline CDR1 and CDR2: ENHRY and SYGVKD. The CDR3 nucleotides read TGTGCCATCAGTGAGGGAAATCAGCCCCAGCATTTT. Translating it yields CAISEGNQPQHF.

The chain employs TRBV4-2 and TRBJ2-5; D is perhaps TRBD2 (6 bases). Between the trimmed V and J ends, which lost 1 base and 5 bases, there was a span of 20 bases. Germline V gene lookup returns CDR1 LGHNA and CDR2 YNFKEQ. The CDR3 is 17 amino acids. This chain's CDR3 is CASSQGLAEGLGETQYF. As DNA, the CDR3 is TGTGCCAGCAGCCAAGGTCTGGCTGAGGGACTTGGGGAGACCCAGTACTTC.

Notes on this clonotype: A much more abundant neighbour one base away suggests this may be a read error. The rearrangement joins TRBV5-8 to TRBJ2-1; D gene unclear. The CDR3 is made up of 13 amino acids. CDR1 is SGHTS, CDR2 YDEGEE, per germline. The chain's CDR3 is CAGSLASPAEQFF. In DNA form, the CDR3 reads TGTGCCGGCAGCTTGGCGAGCCCCGCTGAGCAGTTCTTC.

The CDR3 nucleotides are TGCAGTGCTCCTACTTCGACTAGCGTCGGGTACAATGAGCAGTTCTTC. Its translation: CSAPTSTSVGYNEQFF. The chain has TRBV20-1 and TRBJ2-1; 8 bases are a match to TRBD2. Germline CDR1 is DFQATT and CDR2 is SNEGSKA (reference sequence). The CDR3 contains 16 residues. Unmatched junction bases numbered 13, after V lost 5 bases and J lost 4 bases.

Comment on this clonotype: Relative to the germline gene, one junction end is altered; a read error may explain this. CDR3 DNA sequence: TGTGCCAACAGTTCACCGGGCATCCCCTGGGGCTGCACCTTC. Protein sequence: CANSSPGIPWGCTF. The J gene is TRBJ1-2, the V gene TRBV12-3 or TRBV12-4; a weak D match, TRBD1 (5 bases). The CDR3 consists of 14 residues.

The chain links TRBV11-2 to TRBJ2-3; 10 positions agree with TRBD1. CDR3 length equals 14 residues. V was pared by 6 bases and J by 5 bases, with 5 bases of the junction left unmatched. From germline, CDR1 is SGHAT and CDR2 FQNNGV. The CDR3 loop is CASRYGQGVDTQYF. CDR3 sequence (DNA): TGTGCCAGCAGATATGGACAGGGGGTAGATACGCAGTATTTT.

This clonotype was seen ten or more times. CDR3 amino acids: CASSLDFLRAASSGANVLTF. CDR3 in DNA: TGTGCCAGCAGCTTAGATTTTCTAAGGGCAGCAAGCTCTGGGGCCAACGTCCTGACTTTC. This chain uses TRBV7-8 with TRBJ2-6; D is unclear. The germline CDR1 and CDR2 sequences are SGHVS and FQNEAQ. Trimming removed 1 base from V and 0 bases from J, with 19 bases in between. The CDR3 has 20 amino acids.

This clonotype was detected ten times or more. The chain employs TRBV9 and TRBJ2-3, with D possibly matching TRBD2 (5 bases). This CDR3 is built from 13 residues. In germline, CDR1 is SGDLS, CDR2 YYNGEE. V was cut by 4 bases and J by 6 bases, with 12 bases left in between. The CDR3 sequence: CASSPLVADTQYF. The CDR3 nucleotides are TGTGCCAGCAGCCCACTAGTCGCGGATACGCAGTATTTT.

In the case of this clonotype: The junction shows a germline mismatch at one end, possibly a read error. The J gene is TRBJ2-7, the V gene TRBV29-1, with TRBD1 matching 9 bases. CDR3 size: 15 residues. Germline CDR1 reads SQVTM; CDR2 reads ANQGSEA. The CDR3 protein is CRVEYPGTGTYEQYF. The CDR3 bases are TGCCGCGTTGAATACCCCGGGACAGGGACCTACGAGCAGTACTTC.

The J gene is TRBJ2-3, the V gene TRBV27; D might be TRBD1 or TRBD2, each matching 6 bases. Germline V gene lookup returns CDR1 MNHEY and CDR2 SMNVEV (reference sequence). With 5 bases removed from V and 6 bases from J, the gap between germline ends came to 21 bases. There are 16 residues in the CDR3. CDR3 nucleotide sequence: TGTGCCAGCAGTCCCGGACCGGGGGCCTACAGTGATACGCAGTATTTT. It is translated as CASSPGPGAYSDTQYF.

The CDR3 reads CASSTHPTEVGNTIYF. Written as DNA, the CDR3 is TGTGCCAGCAGTACTCATCCTACAGAGGTTGGAAACACCATATATTTT. J is TRBJ1-3 and V is TRBV6-2 or TRBV6-3; D gene uncertain. This CDR3 spans 16 amino acids. Germline CDR1 is MNHEY and CDR2 is SVGEGT. The germline V and J ends were trimmed by 5 bases and 3 bases, with 17 bases remaining between them.

For this clonotype: No conserved phenylalanine or tryptophan is present at the end of the CDR3, so a read error is the likely explanation. This chain connects TRBV27 to TRBJ1-5; 9 nucleotides line up with TRBD1. V dropped 6 bases and J dropped 7; count of bases not matched to a gene: 7. CDR1 and CDR2 (germline): MNHEY, SMNVEV (reference sequence). The CDR3 totals 14 residues. The CDR3 protein is CASSPGQGLQPQHS. CDR3 bases: TGTGCCAGCAGCCCTGGACAGGGGCTACAGCCCCAGCATTCT.

This clonotype was found many times. The chain carries TRBV20-1 and TRBJ1-5, with TRBD1 matching 7 bases. The trim removed 5 bases at V and 0 bases at J, leaving 10 bases unmatched. The CDR3 extends over 16 amino acids. Germline V gene lookup returns CDR1 DFQATT and CDR2 SNEGSKA (reference sequence). In nucleotides, the CDR3 is TGCAGTGCTCTACGTCCTAGGGACAGTAGCAATCAGCCCCAGCATTTT. Translating gives CSALRPRDSSNQPQHF.

On this clonotype: A read error is possible here, since a much larger clone lies one base away. This chain connects TRBV11-2 to TRBJ2-3; 12 positions match TRBD2. Germline V CDR1 and CDR2: SGHAT, FQNNGV. V shed 5 bases, J shed 10 bases, and the junction held 34 bases outside the gene matches. This CDR3 has 23 amino acids. Here the CDR3 reads CASSPRQGSRLFLAGGPIDAQYF. DNA of the CDR3: TGTGCCAGCAGCCCCAGACAGGGGTCTCGACTATTTCTAGCGGGAGGGCCAATTGATGCGCAGTATTTT.

This chain uses TRBV7-9 with TRBJ2-1; unclear D gene. Germline V gene data show CDR1 as SEHNR and CDR2 as FQNEAQ (reference sequence). The CDR3 totals 12 residues. V dropped 4 bases and J dropped 7 bases, with 8 bases sitting between them. CDR3 in DNA: TGTGCCAGCAGCTACTTCGGTAATGAGCAGTTCTTC. This sequence encodes CASSYFGNEQFF.

The chain joins TRBV4-3 to TRBJ2-5; possibly TRBD1 for D (6 bases). Germline-derived CDR1 and CDR2 are LGHNA and YSLEER. V shed 1 base and J shed 5 bases, with 14 bases lying between them. CDR3 length: 15 amino acids. The chain's CDR3 is CASSQGQGTGETQYF. The CDR3 bases are TGCGCCAGCAGCCAAGGGCAGGGGACCGGGGAGACCCAGTACTTC.

This clonotype has at least ten counts. The chain links TRBV4-3 to TRBJ2-7, with 7 bases identical to TRBD1. CDR1 LGHNA and CDR2 YSLEER come from the germline V gene. Germline trimming cut 4 bases from V and 1 base from J; bases unmatched to any gene: 7. This CDR3 region has 15 residues. CDR3 in DNA: TGCGCCAGCAGCCCCGGGACAGTGGTTTCCTACGAGCAGTACTTC. Its protein is CASSPGTVVSYEQYF.

Points on this clonotype: One end of the junction is discordant with germline, which a read error may explain. The chain carries TRBV4-1 and TRBJ1-5; 7 bases agree with TRBD1. This CDR3 is built from 16 residues. Germline assignment: CDR1 MGHRA and CDR2 YSYEKL. CDR3 residues: CASSQEDRNSNQPRHF. In DNA form, the CDR3 reads TGCGCCAGCAGCCAAGAGGACAGGAATAGCAATCAGCCCCGGCATTTT.

This clonotype was recorded at least ten times. The V and J genes are TRBV6-5 and TRBJ1-1; 7 bases fit TRBD1. This CDR3 is 13 amino acids long. V lost 6 bases, J lost 2 bases, and 3 bases stayed unmatched. Per the germline V gene, CDR1 is MNHEY and CDR2 is SVGAGI. CDR3: CASRGTANTEAFF. The CDR3, as DNA: TGTGCCAGCAGAGGGACAGCTAACACTGAAGCTTTCTTT.

On this clonotype itself: This could be a read error, since a much larger clone is one nucleotide away. The gene calls are TRBV14 and TRBJ1-4; a weak D match, TRBD1 (5 bases). Between the trimmed V and J ends, which lost 8 bases and 4 bases, there was a span of 17 bases. This CDR3 is 15 amino acids long. Germline CDR1 reads SGHDN; CDR2 reads FVKESK. The CDR3 DNA sequence: TGTGCCAGCGGCCCCGGGACGGCCATTAATGAAAAACTGTTTTTT. It translates to CASGPGTAINEKLFF.

This clonotype appeared a few times. The chain carries TRBV7-9 and TRBJ1-2; a possible D gene is TRBD1 (5 bases). The CDR3 has 12 residues. CDR1 is SEHNR, CDR2 FQNEAQ, per germline (reference sequence). V gave up 3 bases and J gave up 5 bases, with 7 bases separating them. CDR3 bases: TGTGCCAGCAGCTTCGGGACTTATGGCTACACCTTC. Translation: CASSFGTYGYTF.

This clonotype was found a few times. A clone one base away is much larger, so this may be a read error. Without the conserved terminal phenylalanine or tryptophan, this CDR3 likely stems from a read error. The chain uses TRBV5-1 and TRBJ2-5; 9 nucleotides align to TRBD1. V dropped 0 bases and J dropped 4; count of bases not matched to a gene: 1. CDR1 is SGHRS and CDR2 is YFSETQ in the germline V gene. The CDR3 totals 14 residues. The CDR3 DNA follows: TGCGCCAGCAGCTTGGGGACAGGGGCAGAGACCCAGTACCTC. Its translation: CASSLGTGAETQYL.

This clonotype has a single count. It may be a read error: a sequence one base away is much more abundant. The V and J genes are TRBV7-9 and TRBJ2-5; a possible D gene is TRBD1 (6 bases). The germline gives CDR1 SEHNR, CDR2 FQNEAQ (reference sequence). This CDR3 has 15 amino acids. The CDR3 spells CASSTLSAGAEAQYF. In nucleotides, the CDR3 is TGTGCCAGCAGCACCTTATCGGCAGGGGCAGAGGCCCAGTACTTC.

The chain recombines TRBV3-2 with TRBJ1-5. TRBV3-2 is designated a pseudogene. This CDR3 is built from 15 residues. The CDR3 nucleotides read TGTGCCAGCAGCCAAGGGTCCGAGGACGATCAGCCCCAGCATTTT. Encoded protein: CASSQGSEDDQPQHF.

V is TRBV13 and J is TRBJ2-1; D might be TRBD2 (5 bases). Germline CDR1 reads PRHDT; CDR2 reads FYEKMQ (reference sequence). V was cut by 5 bases and J by 5 bases, with 10 bases left in between. The CDR3 spans 13 residues. The CDR3: CASSRSGDNEQFF. CDR3 nucleotide sequence: TGTGCCAGCAGCAGGAGCGGAGACAATGAGCAGTTCTTC.

This clonotype occurred a few times. The chain carries TRBV7-9 and TRBJ2-5; 9 positions match TRBD2. Trimming at V came to 5 bases and at J to 5 bases, leaving 6 bases not matched to a gene. In germline, CDR1 is SEHNR, CDR2 FQNEAQ (reference sequence). The CDR3 is 14 residues long. Here the CDR3 reads CASSPREGWETQYF. The CDR3 bases are TGTGCCAGCAGCCCGCGGGAGGGATGGGAGACCCAGTACTTC.

In this sample, this clonotype turned up many times. V gene TRBV28 combines with J gene TRBJ2-1; D is unclear. Germline V gene sequence: CDR1 MDHEN, CDR2 SYDVKM. The CDR3 is made up of 17 amino acids. The V and J ends lost 3 bases and 0 bases respectively, with 15 bases between them. CDR3 sequence: CASSFGLFRSSYNEQFF. The CDR3 DNA sequence: TGTGCCAGCAGTTTCGGTTTGTTCCGGAGCTCCTACAATGAGCAGTTCTTC.

This clonotype was counted ten times or more. This chain connects TRBV28 to TRBJ2-3; 10 bases fit TRBD2. The CDR3 is made up of 18 amino acids. Germline trimming cut 3 bases from V and 0 bases from J; bases unmatched to any gene: 9. The germline V gene encodes CDR1 MDHEN and CDR2 SYDVKM. The CDR3 reads CASSFRLAGRPSTDTQYF. CDR3 bases: TGTGCCAGCAGTTTTCGACTAGCGGGCCGACCGAGCACAGATACGCAGTATTTT. Based on the CDR3 plus reference TRBV28 and TRBJ2-3, the full variable domain is DVKVTQSSRYLVKRTGEKVFLECVQDMDHENMFWYRQDPGLGLRLIYFSYDVKMKEKGDIPEGYSVSREKKERFSLILESASTNQTSMYLCASSFRLAGRPSTDTQYFGPGTRLTVL.